This TCR beta chain was recovered during a study of regulatory T cells in long-lasting Graves disease. Findings and caveats of the study: Persistent patients shared more public clonotypes (about 2,600) than new patients (approximately 900).

Arm-PCR with iRepertoire HTBI primers amplified the CDR3 regions for these TCR beta libraries. In TCRdb, the multiplex PCR reads were re-called with MiXCR into one record per CDR3 protein. In the table there are some 250,000 distinct CDR3 sequences, around 20% of which are singletons. With regard to this clonotype: Its specificity is not known.

Time point indicated: newly diagnosed GD, antithyroid drugs for less than 3 months. PBMCs provided the RNA from which the TCR library was made. Patients of an endocrinology department in Xi'an, China, were included. V was pared by 6 bases and J by 1 base, with 9 bases between. The germline V gene encodes CDR1 WSHSY and CDR2 SAAADI. The CDR3 contains 13 residues. The sample was peripheral blood mononuclear cells (PBMCs), taken at new diagnosis, from a patient treated with antithyroid drugs. This chain joins TRBV10-2 and TRBJ1-1; D is uncertain. The receptor comes from a female donor with Graves disease. Here the CDR3 reads CASRLNTNTEAFF. In DNA form, the CDR3 reads TGCGCCAGCAGATTAAATACGAACACTGAAGCTTTCTTT.